The present entry profiles one TCR beta chain with its context. This clonotype came up many times. Its antigen has not been determined. There are no base qualities to consult, and no much larger clone falls within one base. This entry is derived from a study of blood T cells in healthy people across ages (dated by TCRdb to 2015 to 2017). Context from the whole study: In model experiments, template switching captured roughly one uniquely barcoded TCR beta cDNA molecule for every two T cells. Age-related changes in TCR beta repertoire diversity were measured in the study by deep sequencing normalized with unique cDNA molecular identifiers. The donors were split into four age groups: young (average 16 years), middle-aged (around 37), aged (more than 55) and long-lived (more than 80). Two additional independent replicas of 1 million unique cDNA reads from the same blood draw were analyzed for two donors (one aged 18 to 29 and one aged 80 or older).

Systemically healthy Caucasian individuals from Russia, around 39 in total and aged roughly 6 to 95 years, were included as donors. Each donor gave 8.5 to 10 milliliters of peripheral blood, collected into EDTA-treated Vacutainer tubes. Ficoll-Paque density-gradient centrifugation was used to isolate PBMCs, with at least 6.5 million per sample. Total RNA was extracted from PBMCs with Trizol reagent, with at least 5 micrograms obtained per sample. The percentages of naive CD45RAhigh/CD27high T cells were determined by flow cytometry on a PBMC aliquot from every donor. Library construction relied on 5' RACE. Reads for this sample came from an Illumina HiSeq 2500. A second PCR of 7 to 11 cycles was performed with a sample-barcoded 5' primer and a J-beta primer mix. Each TCR beta cDNA molecule received a unique molecular identifier from a template-switch 5' adaptor carrying 12 random nucleotides. Each sample yielded at least 3 million CDR3-containing paired-end reads. First-strand cDNA synthesis was performed from all RNA using the Mint cDNA synthesis kit, with priming by a TRBC-specific oligonucleotide. After uracil-DNA glycosylase treatment, a first 18-cycle PCR used universal primers M1SS and BC2_uni_R on all cDNA. The original methods were these. For normalization, 1 million high-quality reads were randomly selected from each sample, with every read carrying a distinct molecular identifier. Instead of being binned into consensus sequences, reads that shared molecular identifiers were thrown out. CDR3 identification, clonotype clustering and error correction used MiTCR with a Q25 quality threshold and the strictest error-elimination algorithm. Lower-bound total TCR beta diversity was estimated with a nonparametric unseen species model using Euler transformation. The raw public data were reprocessed by TCRdb itself: fastp quality trimming at Q25, MiXCR clonotype calling, in-frame beta chains only. One record per CDR3 amino acid sequence lists the most common genes and DNA. TCRdb, not the original authors, processed these V and J calls. This sample gives some 850,000 distinct CDR3 sequences in total; approximately 24% of them show up just once. Approximately 2.9% of the sample is taken by the ten largest.

The CDR3 goes from the cysteine to the phenylalanine over 14 residues. Kept here is only the CDR3 DNA, which spans 42 bases and is read in frame from base 1. The V end loses 5 bases and the J end loses 1 base, and a stretch of 9 bases separates them. The CDR1 and CDR2 encoded by the germline V gene (reference sequence) are SEHNR and FQNEAQ. General findings and caveats noted by the study authors: There was a strong correlation between observed TCR beta diversity and the percentage of naive T cells measured by flow cytometry. Conclusive comparison of naive and antigen-experienced compartments was prevented by the profiling of bulk unsorted PBMCs. The long-lived group showed more naive CD4+ T cells, fewer expanded clones and increased TCR diversity than the aged group, suggesting age selection. As age increased, observed TCR beta diversity per million T cells dropped in a roughly linear way, and a significant reduction was already evident by age around 41. Because the CMV infection status of the donors was unknown, age-related changes in expanded clonotypes may potentially have been confounded. Estimates of total diversity based on one million sequenced T cells were regarded as lower bounds and as underestimates.

The sample was also reused in another study, on T cells of mothers and their children. As described in the second report: Nine systemically healthy Caucasian individuals, comprising three mothers and their six children, were included as donors. cDNA synthesis used all of the extracted RNA, with approximately 1.4 ug of RNA in each 15 ul reaction. In the second PCR, the M1S primer added sample barcodes and 2-4 random nucleotides. Each mother yielded over 8.5 million TCR beta CDR3 reads and each child 3 million to 3.5 million reads. Thymic selection similarly shapes TCR recombination output in related and unrelated pairs, with minor effect from inherited differences. Related mother-child pairs always showed normalized repertoire overlap that was slightly higher than in unrelated mother-child pairs, though the difference was never significant. Persistent microchimeric T cell clones were not detected, at a sensitivity of around 95 clones per million clonotypes. In the study, deep NGS was used to compare the TCR beta repertoires of mothers and children, and features distinguishing related mother-child pairs from unrelated individuals were sought. Mothers averaged roughly 40 +/- 4 years of age and children averaged approximately 11 +/- 4 years. After adapter ligation was performed with NEBNext reagents, the libraries were sequenced on an Illumina HiSeq 2000 with 100+100 nt paired-end reads. To prevent cross-contamination, the mother and child libraries were prepared one month apart and sequenced in separate runs. Each donor had between roughly 450,000 and 2,100,000 distinct TCR beta clonotypes identified. Naive TCR beta clonotypes were estimated from low-frequency clonotypes matched to each donor's FACS-determined naive share, without sorting.

Sample: blood. The receptor was derived from a boy aged 5-17 years in good health. This sequence uses TRBV7-9 and TRBJ1-5; a tentative D match to TRBD1 spans 5 bases. The CDR3: CASSPDRSNQPQHF. The DNA sequence is as follows: TGTGCCAGCAGCCCCGACAGAAGCAATCAGCCCCAGCATTTT.